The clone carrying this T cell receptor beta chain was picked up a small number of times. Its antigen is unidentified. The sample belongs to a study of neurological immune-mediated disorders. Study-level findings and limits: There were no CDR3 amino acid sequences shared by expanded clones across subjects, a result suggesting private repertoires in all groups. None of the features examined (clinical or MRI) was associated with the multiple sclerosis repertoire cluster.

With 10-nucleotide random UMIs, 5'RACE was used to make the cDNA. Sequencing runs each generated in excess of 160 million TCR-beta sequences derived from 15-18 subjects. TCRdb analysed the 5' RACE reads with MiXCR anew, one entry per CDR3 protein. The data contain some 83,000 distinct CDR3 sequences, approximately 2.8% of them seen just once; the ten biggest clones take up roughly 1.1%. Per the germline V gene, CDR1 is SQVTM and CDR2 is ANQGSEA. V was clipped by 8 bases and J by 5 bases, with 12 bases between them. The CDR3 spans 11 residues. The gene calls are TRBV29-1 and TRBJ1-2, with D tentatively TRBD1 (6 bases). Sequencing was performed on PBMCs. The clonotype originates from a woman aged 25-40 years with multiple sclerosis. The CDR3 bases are TGCAGCACGACAGGCCTTTATGGCTACACCTTC. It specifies CSTTGLYGYTF.